This TCR beta chain stems from a study of T cell repertoires in cytomegalovirus infection. Looking at the study overall: Public TCR beta signatures provided an indication of both CMV infection and a matching HLA type. Study conclusions and caveats: Ex vivo, HLA-C-restricted CMV-specific TCR beta clonotypes prevailed over the rest of the response. Cumulative frequency of public TCR beta families picked out carriers of CMV plus the relevant HLA.

The ends lost 2 bases at V and 4 bases at J; junction bases unmatched: 2. The CDR3 extends over 14 amino acids. Germline V gene lookup returns CDR1 MNHEY and CDR2 SVGEGT. Worth noting for this clonotype: What it binds is not known.

MiXCR, run by TCRdb on the reads, gives a single entry per CDR3 protein. The sample yields roughly 350,000 distinct CDR3 sequences, 34% seen once. The source was cultured PBMCs, collected from culture after CMV antigen stimulation. The gene calls are TRBV6-2 or TRBV6-3 and TRBJ1-2, with TRBD1 matching 9 bases. The source of this sequence is a human donor in good health (CMV status not recorded). Some clones in this sample may be carry-over from other donors' samples. In nucleotides, the CDR3 is TGTGCCAGCAGTTACAGGGACAGGGTCTATGGCTACACCTTC. Translating gives CASSYRDRVYGYTF.